This T cell receptor beta chain was recovered during a study of cytomegalovirus exposure and HLA in healthy donors. General study results and limits: Altogether, about 160 TCR beta chains were recorded as cytomegalovirus-associated. In most subjects, TCR beta sequences reportedly gave accurate predictions of HLA-A and HLA-B alleles. TCR beta chain V- and J-gene trimming was linked, in a later analysis, to a missense variant in DCLRE1C.

Germline V lookup: CDR1 LNHNV, CDR2 YYDKDF (reference sequence). V gave up 4 bases and J gave up 0 bases; unmatched junction bases: 10. The CDR3 length is 19 residues. Comment on this clone: What it recognizes is unknown.

Use of 60 Vbeta and 13 Jbeta primers characterized the PCR. Assay: immunoSEQ multiplex PCR; the TCRdb copy retains only in-frame clones and omits some. The sample yields roughly 140,000 clones, roughly 80% seen once. The rearrangement joins TRBV15 to TRBJ2-2; 11 positions agree with TRBD2. This clonotype originated in a woman between 40 and 55 years old in good health and CMV-seropositive. Material: PBMCs. The CDR3 region is CATSTKWASGRTNTGELFF. In DNA form, the CDR3 reads TGTGCCACCAGCACAAAATGGGCTAGCGGGAGGACGAACACCGGGGAGCTGTTTTTT.